Listed here are 29 T cell receptor beta chains from one sample, sequenced in a study of blood T cell repertoires in COVID-19. This table comes from immunoSEQ multiplex PCR, and its TCRdb copy is limited to in-frame clones, with some not included. The top ten hold around 1.5% of the sample, which has about 140,000 clones, around 83% seen once. Sample: peripheral blood. All receptors derive from a human donor in a cohort sampled during active COVID-19.

The chain recombines TRBV24-1 with TRBJ2-5; 7 bases are shared with TRBD2. The V gene's germline CDR1 is KGHDR and CDR2 SFDVKD. CDR3 length equals 14 residues. The V gene end was trimmed by 4 bases and the J gene end by 2 bases; junction bases not matched to a gene: 3. CDR3 sequence reads: CATSEGGRQETQYF. The CDR3 DNA follows: TGTGCCACCAGTGAGGGCGGGAGACAAGAGACCCAGTACTTC.

This clone came up a few times. The V gene is TRBV29-1, the J gene TRBJ2-1, with 7 bases identical to TRBD2. Germline CDR1 reads SQVTM; CDR2 reads ANQGSEA. This CDR3 is 14 amino acids long. V gave up 1 base and J gave up 2 bases; unmatched junction bases: 2. The CDR3 DNA reads TGCAGCGTTGAAGGCCGGGGGGCCTACAATGAGCAGTTCTTC. This gives the protein CSVEGRGAYNEQFF.

The V call is TRBV13, the J call TRBJ2-1, with 9 bases matching TRBD2. The CDR3 contains 16 residues. V shed 2 bases, J shed 1 base, and the junction held 3 bases outside the gene matches. From germline, CDR1 is PRHDT and CDR2 FYEKMQ (reference sequence). The CDR3 nucleotides are TGTGCCAGCAGCTTATCTAGCGGGAATTCCTACAATGAGCAGTTCTTC. Its protein is CASSLSSGNSYNEQFF.

This chain links TRBV11-3 with TRBJ2-5; maybe TRBD1 (6 bases). CDR1 is SGHNT, CDR2 YENEEA, per germline. V lost 0 bases and J lost 2, with 16 bases in between. The CDR3 has 17 amino acids. The CDR3 loop reads CASSLDGRGGAQETQYF. The CDR3 nucleotides read TGTGCCAGCAGCTTAGATGGACGAGGGGGAGCGCAAGAGACCCAGTACTTC.

The chain has TRBV6-5 and TRBJ1-1; 7 bases match TRBD1. The V segment lost 6 bases and the J segment 5 bases; nucleotides outside the gene matches: 6. This CDR3 region has 13 residues. The V gene's germline CDR1 is MNHEY and CDR2 SVGAGI. CDR3 in DNA: TGTGCCAGCAGAGGGACAGCCGGGACTGAAGCTTTCTTT. It encodes CASRGTAGTEAFF.

The chain links TRBV28 to TRBJ2-7; 11 bases line up with TRBD2. The CDR3 runs to 14 residues. The trim removed 9 bases at V and 5 bases at J, leaving 9 bases unmatched. Per germline, CDR1 MDHEN and CDR2 SYDVKM. The chain's CDR3 is CASSSGRVRNEQYF. In DNA form, the CDR3 reads TGTGCCAGTAGTAGCGGGAGGGTTAGAAACGAGCAGTACTTC.

This clone was detected only once. This chain joins TRBV11-2 and TRBJ2-7; D is perhaps TRBD2 (5 bases). V lost 1 base and J lost 2, with 12 bases in between. CDR1 SGHAT and CDR2 FQNNGV come from the germline V gene. The CDR3 runs 15 residues. In nucleotides, the CDR3 is TGTGCCAGCAGCTTAGTTAGGAGGCTTGCCTACGAGCAGTACTTC. It translates to CASSLVRRLAYEQYF.

This clone was detected only a few times. The V gene is TRBV19, the J gene TRBJ2-7; D is perhaps TRBD2 (5 bases). This CDR3 has 15 amino acids. Germline V gene sequence: CDR1 LNHDA, CDR2 SQIVND (reference sequence). With 0 bases removed from V and 5 bases from J, the gap between germline ends came to 14 bases. CDR3 bases: TGTGCCAGTAGTATAGATCGAGGGATTGGCGACGAGCAGTACTTC. Protein product: CASSIDRGIGDEQYF.

The chain recombines TRBV7-9 with TRBJ1-3, with a weak D call TRBD1 (5 bases). Trimming removed 10 bases at V and 4 bases at J, with 8 bases between. This CDR3 comprises 11 residues. CDR1 and CDR2 (germline): SEHNR, FQNEAQ (reference sequence). The CDR3 nucleotides read TGTGCCACAGGGTTCGGAAACACCATATATTTT. It encodes CATGFGNTIYF.

This chain links TRBV2 with TRBJ1-1, with 9 bases aligning to TRBD1. The CDR3 spans 14 residues. CDR1 SNHLY and CDR2 FYNNEI come from the germline V gene. The V segment lost 6 bases and the J segment 2 bases; nucleotides outside the gene matches: 4. The CDR3 nucleotides read TGTGCCAGCAGCCTAACAGGGGGCAACACTGAAGCTTTCTTT. This encodes CASSLTGGNTEAFF.

The chain has TRBV27 and TRBJ2-2, with D perhaps matching TRBD2 (6 bases). The CDR3 spans 16 residues. Per germline, CDR1 MNHEY and CDR2 SMNVEV (reference sequence). The V end was cut by 6 bases, the J end by 0 bases, with 14 bases between. The CDR3 DNA is TGTGCCAGCAGATTGGCTAGCGCAACGAACACCGGGGAGCTGTTTTTT. This sequence encodes CASRLASATNTGELFF.

The rearrangement uses TRBV20-1 and TRBJ1-1; D remains ambiguous. Trimming removed 6 bases from V and 2 bases from J, with 4 bases in between. This CDR3 has 10 residues. Germline CDR1 reads DFQATT; CDR2 reads SNEGSKA (reference sequence). The CDR3: CSAQNTEAFF. CDR3 DNA: TGCAGTGCCCAAAACACTGAAGCTTTCTTT.

V and J are TRBV7-2 and TRBJ2-5; unclear D gene. Trimming stripped 1 base from V and 2 bases from J, with 5 bases between. CDR3 size: 13 residues. CDR1 is SGHTA and CDR2 is FQGNSA in the germline V gene. CDR3 residues: CASSLGVQETQYF. The CDR3 DNA sequence: TGTGCCAGCAGCTTAGGCGTACAAGAGACCCAGTACTTC.

The sample holds one count of this clone. The chain carries TRBV7-3 and TRBJ2-7; maybe TRBD1 (8 bases). Looked up from germline, CDR1 is SGHTA and CDR2 is FQGTGA. The germline V and J ends were trimmed by 0 bases and 7 bases, with 19 bases remaining between them. The CDR3 spans 16 residues. CDR3 in amino acids: CASSLTARQGRGEQYF. CDR3 nucleotide sequence: TGTGCCAGCAGCTTAACCGCCCGACAGGGGAGGGGGGAGCAGTACTTC.

V gene TRBV5-1 combines with J gene TRBJ2-6; weak D call: TRBD1 (6 bases). This CDR3 is built from 16 residues. Germline V gene sequence: CDR1 SGHRS, CDR2 YFSETQ. CDR3 protein: CSKPQGILHGANVLTF. CDR3 nucleotide sequence: TGCTCCAAACCACAGGGTATTTTACATGGGGCCAACGTCCTGACTTTC.

The chain carries TRBV20-1 and TRBJ2-1; TRBD2 aligns across 7 bases. The junction had 4 bases not matched to a gene; V was cut back by 3 bases and J by 2 bases. In germline, CDR1 is DFQATT, CDR2 SNEGSKA (reference sequence). The CDR3 has 14 amino acids. The CDR3 bases are TGCAGTGCTAGTGCTAGCGGACCCTACAATGAGCAGTTCTTC. Protein: CSASASGPYNEQFF.

This chain links TRBV5-3 with TRBJ1-1, with 9 bases that match TRBD1. TRBV5-3 is flagged as an ORF with uncertain function. The CDR3 has 13 amino acids. V lost 5 bases to trimming and J lost 11 bases; unmatched junction nucleotides: 10. The CDR3 loop reads CARRDRGGGGAFF. The CDR3 coding sequence is TGTGCCAGAAGGGACAGGGGCGGTGGAGGGGCTTTCTTT.

The genes are TRBV4-1 and TRBJ1-3; TRBD1 aligns across 7 bases. The CDR3 consists of 14 residues. Germline V gives CDR1 MGHRA, CDR2 YSYEKL. V dropped 3 bases and J dropped 6; count of bases not matched to a gene: 5. CDR3 region: CASSHTGVENTIYF. Written as DNA, the CDR3 is TGCGCCAGCAGCCATACAGGGGTTGAAAACACCATATATTTT.

The rearrangement links TRBV30 to TRBJ2-1, with 10 bases fitting TRBD2. This CDR3 has 14 residues. Germline loops: CDR1 GTSNPN, CDR2 SVGIG (reference sequence). Unmatched junction bases numbered 1, after V lost 1 base and J lost 4 bases. The CDR3 spells CAWSGLAGYNEQFF. The CDR3 nucleotides are TGTGCCTGGAGTGGACTAGCGGGTTACAATGAGCAGTTCTTC.

The rearrangement uses TRBV19 and TRBJ2-3; possible D gene TRBD2, 5 bases. Trimming took off 6 bases at V and 4 bases at J, with 17 bases between the two ends. CDR1 and CDR2 from the germline V gene are LNHDA and SQIVND (reference sequence). CDR3 length: 15 amino acids. The CDR3 sequence is CASSPSGISADTQYF. CDR3 DNA: TGTGCCAGTAGCCCATCGGGCATTAGCGCAGATACGCAGTATTTT. The variable domain in full, with the rest retrieved from reference TRBV19 and TRBJ2-3, is DGGITQSPKYLFRKEGQNVTLSCEQNLNHDAMYWYRQDPGQGLRLIYYSQIVNDFQKGDIAEGYSVSREKKESFPLTVTSAQKNPTAFYLCASSPSGISADTQYFGPGTRLTVL.

V is TRBV6-5 and J is TRBJ1-1; D remains ambiguous. The CDR3 covers 13 residues. Trimming left V 3 bases short and J 0 bases short, with 5 bases between. In germline, CDR1 is MNHEY, CDR2 SVGAGI. The DNA for the CDR3 is TGTGCCAGCAGTTATCAGATGAACACTGAAGCTTTCTTT. It codes for CASSYQMNTEAFF.

This clone was seen more than once but under ten times. V and J are TRBV7-9 and TRBJ2-2, with a possible D match to TRBD2 (5 bases). This CDR3 comprises 16 residues. V was trimmed by 1 base and J by 0 bases, leaving 9 bases between them. Looked up from germline, CDR1 is SEHNR and CDR2 is FQNEAQ (reference sequence). The CDR3 DNA sequence: TGTGCCAGCAGCTTAGGGGCTAGCTCGAACACCGGGGAGCTGTTTTTT. Protein: CASSLGASSNTGELFF.

V gene TRBV11-3 combines with J gene TRBJ2-7; D is possibly TRBD1 (5 bases). CDR3 length: 13 amino acids. CDR1 SGHNT and CDR2 YENEEA come from the germline V gene. V gave up 2 bases and J gave up 6 bases, with 11 bases separating them. The CDR3 protein is CASSLQGTGEQYF. In DNA, the CDR3 is TGTGCCAGCAGCTTACAGGGCACGGGCGAGCAGTACTTC. Using reference TRBV11-3 and TRBJ2-7 for the parts outside the CDR3, the full variable domain is EAGVVQSPRYKIIEKKQPVAFWCNPISGHNTLYWYLQNLGQGPELLIRYENEEAVDDSQLPKDRFSAERLKGVDSTLKIQPAELGDSAVYLCASSLQGTGEQYFGPGTRLTVT.

The genes are TRBV28 and TRBJ2-5; TRBD2 aligns across 14 bases. Trimming at V came to 6 bases and at J to 7 bases, leaving 7 bases not matched to a gene. Germline V CDR1 and CDR2: MDHEN, SYDVKM. The CDR3 runs to 15 residues. CDR3 protein: CASSTGLAGDGTQYF. In DNA form, the CDR3 reads TGTGCCAGCAGCACGGGACTAGCGGGAGATGGGACCCAGTACTTC.

Written as DNA, the CDR3 is TGTGCCAGCAGTTTCTGGGGACTAGCCAACACCGGGGAGCTGTTTTTT. It yields the protein CASSFWGLANTGELFF. J is TRBJ2-2 and V is TRBV28; TRBD2 agrees at 9 bases. V shed 3 bases, J shed 2 bases, and the junction held 4 bases outside the gene matches. CDR1 is MDHEN and CDR2 is SYDVKM in the germline V gene. The CDR3 is 16 residues long.

V is TRBV13 and J is TRBJ2-7, with 13 bases fitting TRBD2. The V segment lost 4 bases and the J segment 6 bases; nucleotides outside the gene matches: 12. Germline lookup yields CDR1 PRHDT and CDR2 FYEKMQ (reference sequence). The CDR3 is 17 amino acids. The CDR3 region has the DNA TGTGCCAGCAGCTACGGACTAGCGGGAGCGGATACTGGCGAGCAGTACTTC. Protein sequence: CASSYGLAGADTGEQYF.

The rearrangement links TRBV29-1 to TRBJ1-1, with D unclear. The CDR3 runs to 15 residues. Germline CDR1 SQVTM, CDR2 ANQGSEA. With 3 bases removed from V and 0 bases from J, the gap between germline ends came to 14 bases. This chain's CDR3 is CSVERAEGMNTEAFF. The CDR3 nucleotides are TGCAGCGTTGAGAGGGCTGAAGGCATGAACACTGAAGCTTTCTTT.

V usage is TRBV9 and J usage is TRBJ2-7; D might be TRBD2 (6 bases). The germline V and J ends were trimmed by 1 base and 1 base, with 18 bases remaining between them. This CDR3 contains 17 residues. Germline V gene sequence: CDR1 SGDLS, CDR2 YYNGEE. The CDR3 region is CASSVCSGSGTSYEQYF. Here the CDR3 DNA reads TGTGCCAGCAGCGTATGCTCCGGGAGTGGGACTTCCTACGAGCAGTACTTC.

V and J are TRBV6-2 or TRBV6-3 and TRBJ1-5; 7 nucleotides line up with TRBD1. V was pared by 0 bases and J by 0 bases, with 2 bases of the junction left unmatched. Germline lookup yields CDR1 MNHEY and CDR2 SVGEGT. The CDR3 spans 16 residues. The CDR3 loop reads CASSYSTGNSNQPQHF. CDR3 nucleotide sequence: TGTGCCAGCAGTTACTCGACAGGGAATAGCAATCAGCCCCAGCATTTT.